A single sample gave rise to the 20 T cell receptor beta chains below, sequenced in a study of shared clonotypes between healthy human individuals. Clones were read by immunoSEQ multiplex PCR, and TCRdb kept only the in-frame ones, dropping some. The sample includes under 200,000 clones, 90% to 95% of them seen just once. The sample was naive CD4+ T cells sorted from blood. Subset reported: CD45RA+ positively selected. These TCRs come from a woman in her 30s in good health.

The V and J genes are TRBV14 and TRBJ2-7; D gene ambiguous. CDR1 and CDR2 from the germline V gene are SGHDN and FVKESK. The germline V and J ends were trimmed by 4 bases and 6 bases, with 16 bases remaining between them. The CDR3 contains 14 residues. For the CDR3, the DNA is TGTGCCAGCAGCCGAGGAGTAGCTGGATCCGAGCAGTACTTC. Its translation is CASSRGVAGSEQYF.

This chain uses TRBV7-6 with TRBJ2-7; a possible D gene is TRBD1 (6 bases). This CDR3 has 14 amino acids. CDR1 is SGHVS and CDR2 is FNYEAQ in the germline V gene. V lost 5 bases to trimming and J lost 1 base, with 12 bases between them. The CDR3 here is CASSRNRDSYEQYF. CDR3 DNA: TGTGCCAGCAGCCGAAACAGGGATTCCTACGAGCAGTACTTC.

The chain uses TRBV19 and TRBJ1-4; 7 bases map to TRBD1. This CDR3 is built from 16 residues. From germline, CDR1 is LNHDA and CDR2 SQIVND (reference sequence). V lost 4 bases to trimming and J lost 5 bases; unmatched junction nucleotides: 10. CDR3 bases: TGTGCCAGTAGTAAGATTACAGGGGCCAGGAATGAAAAACTGTTTTTT. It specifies CASSKITGARNEKLFF.

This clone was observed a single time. CDR3 nucleotides: TGTGCCAGTAGTATACGGGGCGGGTATACAAGTCAGCCCCAGCATTTT. It translates to CASSIRGGYTSQPQHF. This rearrangement joins TRBV19 to TRBJ1-5, with a tentative D call TRBD1 (5 bases). V lost 2 bases and J 6 bases, leaving 17 bases between the germline ends. The CDR3 is made up of 16 amino acids. Germline assignment: CDR1 LNHDA and CDR2 SQIVND (reference sequence).

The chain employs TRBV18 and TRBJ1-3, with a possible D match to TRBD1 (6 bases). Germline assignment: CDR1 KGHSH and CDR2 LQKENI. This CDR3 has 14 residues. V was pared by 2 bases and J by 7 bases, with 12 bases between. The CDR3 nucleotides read TGTGCCAGCTCACCAATACAGGGACCGAACACCATATATTTT. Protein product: CASSPIQGPNTIYF.

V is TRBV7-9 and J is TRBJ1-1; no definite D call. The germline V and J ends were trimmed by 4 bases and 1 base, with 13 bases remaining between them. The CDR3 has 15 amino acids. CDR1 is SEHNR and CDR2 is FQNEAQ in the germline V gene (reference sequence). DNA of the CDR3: TGTGCCAGCAGCTCAATTCGTTACACGAACACTGAAGCTTTCTTT. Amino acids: CASSSIRYTNTEAFF.

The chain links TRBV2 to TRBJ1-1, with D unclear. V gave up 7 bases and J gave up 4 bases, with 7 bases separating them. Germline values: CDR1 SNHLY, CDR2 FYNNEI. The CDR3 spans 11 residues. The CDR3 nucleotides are TGTGCCAGCAAAATACTCACTGAAGCTTTCTTT. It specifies CASKILTEAFF.

The CDR3 nucleotides read TGTGCCAGCAGCTTTTTAGCGGGGCATTCCTACAATGAGCAGTTCTTC. Residues: CASSFLAGHSYNEQFF. V gene TRBV5-4 combines with J gene TRBJ2-1; the match to TRBD2 covers 8 bases. The V gene's germline CDR1 is SGHNT and CDR2 YYREEE (reference sequence). J lost 1 base, V lost 2 bases, and 5 bases had no gene match. The CDR3 spans 16 residues.

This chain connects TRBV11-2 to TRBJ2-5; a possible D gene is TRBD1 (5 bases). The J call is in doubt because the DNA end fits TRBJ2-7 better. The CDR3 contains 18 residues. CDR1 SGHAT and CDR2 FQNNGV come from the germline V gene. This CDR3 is CASSSHHQTPGLSYEQYF. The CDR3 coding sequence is TGTGCCAGCAGCTCCCATCATCAAACCCCAGGGCTCTCCTACGAGCAGTACTTC.

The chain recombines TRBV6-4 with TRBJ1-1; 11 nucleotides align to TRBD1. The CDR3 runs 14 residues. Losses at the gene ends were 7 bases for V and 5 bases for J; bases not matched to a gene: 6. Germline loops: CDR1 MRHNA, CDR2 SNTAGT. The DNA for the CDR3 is TGTGCCAGCAAGCCTGGGACAGGGGGGACTGAAGCTTTCTTT. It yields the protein CASKPGTGGTEAFF.

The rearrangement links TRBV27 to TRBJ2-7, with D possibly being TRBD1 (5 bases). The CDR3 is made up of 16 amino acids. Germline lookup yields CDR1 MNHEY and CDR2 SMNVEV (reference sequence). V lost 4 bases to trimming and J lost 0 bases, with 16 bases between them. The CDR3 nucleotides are TGTGCCAGCAGTTCCCCCCCTCGTCAGGGCTCCTACGAGCAGTACTTC. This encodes CASSSPPRQGSYEQYF.

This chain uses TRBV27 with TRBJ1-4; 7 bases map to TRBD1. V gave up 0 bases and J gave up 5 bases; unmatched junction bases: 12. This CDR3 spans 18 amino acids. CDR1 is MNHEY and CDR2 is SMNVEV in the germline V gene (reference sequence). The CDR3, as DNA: TGTGCCAGCAGTTTATCACAGGGGATGGGCCTCCTCAATGAAAAACTGTTTTTT. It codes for CASSLSQGMGLLNEKLFF.

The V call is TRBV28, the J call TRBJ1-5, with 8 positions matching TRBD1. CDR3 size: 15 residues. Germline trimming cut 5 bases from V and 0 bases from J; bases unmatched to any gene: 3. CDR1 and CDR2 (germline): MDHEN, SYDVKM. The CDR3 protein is CASSPDRGSNQPQHF. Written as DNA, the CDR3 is TGTGCCAGCAGTCCTGACAGGGGTAGCAATCAGCCCCAGCATTTT.

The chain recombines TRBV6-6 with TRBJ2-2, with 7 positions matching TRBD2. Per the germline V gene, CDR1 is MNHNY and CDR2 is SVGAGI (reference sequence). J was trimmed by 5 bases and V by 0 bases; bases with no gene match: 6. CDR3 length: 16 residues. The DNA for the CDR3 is TGTGCCAGCAGTTACTCGCGCCTAGCGGAGACCGGGGAGCTGTTTTTT. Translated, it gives CASSYSRLAETGELFF.

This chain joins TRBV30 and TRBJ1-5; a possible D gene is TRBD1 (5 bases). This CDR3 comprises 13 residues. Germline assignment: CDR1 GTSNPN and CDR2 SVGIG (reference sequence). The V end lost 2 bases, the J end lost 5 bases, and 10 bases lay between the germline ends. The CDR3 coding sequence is TGTGCCTGGAGTTTCAGGGATGATCAGCCCCAGCATTTT. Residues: CAWSFRDDQPQHF.

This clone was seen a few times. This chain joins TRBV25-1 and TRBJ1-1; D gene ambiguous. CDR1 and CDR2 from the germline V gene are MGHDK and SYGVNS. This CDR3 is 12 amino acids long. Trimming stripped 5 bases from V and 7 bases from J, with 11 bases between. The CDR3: CASSPIWDEAFF. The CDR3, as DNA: TGTGCCAGCAGTCCTATCTGGGATGAAGCTTTCTTT.

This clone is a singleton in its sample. CDR3 protein: CASSSLGRRAGNTIYF. The CDR3 DNA is TGTGCCAGCAGCTCCCTCGGGCGGCGAGCTGGAAACACCATATATTTT. V gene TRBV13 combines with J gene TRBJ1-3; D not certain. Germline loops: CDR1 PRHDT, CDR2 FYEKMQ (reference sequence). The V and J ends lost 4 bases and 2 bases respectively, with 15 bases between them. CDR3 length equals 16 residues.

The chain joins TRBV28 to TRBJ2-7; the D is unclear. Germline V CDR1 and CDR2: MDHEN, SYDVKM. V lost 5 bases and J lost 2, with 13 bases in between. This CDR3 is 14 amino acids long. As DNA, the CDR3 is TGTGCCAGCAGTCAATTGAGGCAGACCTACGAGCAGTACTTC. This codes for CASSQLRQTYEQYF.

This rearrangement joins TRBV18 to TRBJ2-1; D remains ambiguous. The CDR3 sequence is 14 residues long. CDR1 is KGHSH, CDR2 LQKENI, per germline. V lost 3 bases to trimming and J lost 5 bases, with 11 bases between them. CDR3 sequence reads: CASSPRLIDNEQFF. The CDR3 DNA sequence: TGTGCCAGCTCACCGCGTCTTATAGACAATGAGCAGTTCTTC.

The CDR3 DNA is TGTGCCAGCGGAGACAAATACAATGAGCAGTTCTTC. It codes for CASGDKYNEQFF. The chain carries TRBV27 and TRBJ2-1, with no clear D. Trimming cost V 8 bases and J 4 bases, with 9 bases left between them. The CDR3 contains 12 residues. Germline CDR1 and CDR2: MNHEY and SMNVEV (reference sequence).